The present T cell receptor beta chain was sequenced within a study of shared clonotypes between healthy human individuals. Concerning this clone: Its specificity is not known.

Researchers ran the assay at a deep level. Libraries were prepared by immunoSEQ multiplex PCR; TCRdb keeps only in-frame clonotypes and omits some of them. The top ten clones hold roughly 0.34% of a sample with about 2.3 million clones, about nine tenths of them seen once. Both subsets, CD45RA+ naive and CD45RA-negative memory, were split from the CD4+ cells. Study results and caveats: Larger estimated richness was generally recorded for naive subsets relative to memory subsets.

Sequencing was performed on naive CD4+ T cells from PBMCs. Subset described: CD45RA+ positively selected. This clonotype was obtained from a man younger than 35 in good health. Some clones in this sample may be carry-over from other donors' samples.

CDR3 amino acids: CSVVFSVTVTSEQYF. CDR3 nucleotides: TGCAGCGTTGTATTTTCTGTGACAGTAACCTCCGAGCAGTACTTC. The V call is TRBV29-1, the J call TRBJ2-7; TRBD1 is a possible D gene (5 bases). CDR1 and CDR2 (germline): SQVTM, ANQGSEA. Trimming removed 4 bases at V and 6 bases at J, with 22 bases between. The CDR3 spans 15 residues.